A selection of T cell receptor beta chains follows, all from one sample in a study of blood T cells in healthy people across ages. From the 5' RACE reads, TCRdb called clonotypes with MiXCR, one entry per CDR3 protein. The repertoire holds about a million distinct CDR3 sequences, with 45% to 50% as singletons. Sample: blood. The receptor set was obtained from a man aged 30 to 45 in good health. CDR3s include the opening cysteine and the closing phenylalanine or tryptophan. A D gene is named only where the DNA matches it firmly. Some rows mark clone size as missing; the rest say once, few, many or name a class of expanded clone.

V	D	J	length	size	CDR3	DNA
TRBV6-1	TRBD1	TRBJ2-1	13	many	CASRTSTGNEQFF	TGTGCCAGCAGGACGTCGACAGGGAATGAGCAGTTCTTC
TRBV5-4	NA	TRBJ2-3	15	NA	CISSSGGAGTDTQYF	TGTATCAGCAGTTCTGGGGGGGCGGGCACAGATACGCAGTATTTT
TRBV20-1	NA	TRBJ1-1	15	NA	CSASGGRPEPIEAFF	TGCAGTGCTAGTGGGGGCCGTCCAGAACCTATTGAAGCTTTCTTT
TRBV4-2	NA	TRBJ2-5	15	NA	CAGSQVTGTLETQYF	TGTGCCGGCAGCCAAGTTACTGGGACCCTCGAGACCCAGTACTTC
TRBV27	TRBD1	TRBJ2-7	20	NA	CASSMDPGQGTTLSAYEQYF	TGTGCCAGCAGTATGGATCCGGGACAGGGGACCACGCTATCCGCCTACGAGCAGTACTTC
TRBV29-1	TRBD2	TRBJ2-7	15	many	CSVEVAGVYSYEQYF	TGCAGCGTTGAAGTAGCGGGGGTGTACTCCTACGAGCAGTACTTC
TRBV18	NA	TRBJ2-7	16	NA	CASSPQGGGSSYEQYF	TGTGCCAGCTCACCTCAGGGGGGAGGAAGCTCCTACGAGCAGTACTTC
TRBV6-5	NA	TRBJ2-3	15	NA	CANSPGQLLRDTQYF	TGTGCCAACAGTCCAGGACAGCTTCTGCGAGATACGCAGTATTTT
TRBV11-2	NA	TRBJ2-5	15	NA	CASSLQTGTQETQYF	TGTGCCAGCAGCTTACAGACCGGGACCCAAGAGACCCAGTACTTC
TRBV12-3/TRBV12-4	TRBD1	TRBJ2-7	13	NA	CAIRDSVSYEQYF	TGTGCCATCCGGGACAGTGTTTCCTACGAGCAGTACTTC
TRBV7-2	NA	TRBJ2-2	14	NA	CASSLGGGDRELFF	TGTGCCAGCAGCTTAGGAGGTGGGGACCGGGAGCTGTTTTTT
TRBV20-1	TRBD2	TRBJ2-1	15	NA	CSGKRGPSSYNEQFF	TGCAGTGGTAAGCGGGGGCCTAGCTCCTACAATGAGCAGTTCTTC
TRBV5-1	NA	TRBJ2-3	15	NA	CASSLARADTDTQYF	TGCGCCAGCAGCTTGGCCCGGGCTGACACAGATACGCAGTATTTT
TRBV28	NA	TRBJ1-2	12	NA	CASSFRGTGYTF	TGTGCCAGCAGTTTCAGGGGAACAGGCTACACCTTC
TRBV27	NA	TRBJ2-7	14	many	CASSAYREGYEQYF	TGTGCCAGCAGTGCCTACAGGGAGGGGTACGAGCAGTACTTC
TRBV11-3	NA	TRBJ2-3	16	NA	CASSFGLTKPTDTQYF	TGTGCCAGCAGCTTTGGACTGACTAAGCCCACAGATACGCAGTATTTT
TRBV7-2	TRBD1	TRBJ2-7	16	NA	CASSGPGTGGFYEQYF	TGTGCCAGCAGCGGTCCCGGGACAGGGGGCTTTTACGAGCAGTACTTC
TRBV18	TRBD1	TRBJ2-7	15	few	CASSPRGTGLGEQYF	TGTGCCAGCTCACCAAGGGGGACAGGGTTAGGCGAGCAGTACTTC
TRBV29-1	TRBD1	TRBJ2-4	14	NA	CSVGDRLAKNIQYF	TGCAGCGTTGGGGACAGACTAGCCAAAAACATTCAGTACTTC
TRBV5-1	TRBD1	TRBJ1-5	15	NA	CASSPTDREDQPQHF	TGCGCCAGCAGCCCCACAGACAGGGAGGATCAGCCCCAGCATTTT
TRBV4-1	NA	TRBJ2-3	15	NA	CASSLGTRGHDTQYF	TGCGCCAGCAGCCTTGGGACTAGGGGGCACGATACGCAGTATTTT
TRBV27	TRBD2	TRBJ2-5	18	NA	CASSSLRLAGNQEETQYF	TGTGCCAGCAGTTCTTTAAGGCTAGCGGGCAACCAGGAAGAGACCCAGTACTTC
TRBV4-3	NA	TRBJ1-1	16	NA	CASSQEGGGRNTEAFF	TGCGCCAGCAGCCAGGAAGGCGGGGGTCGGAACACTGAAGCTTTCTTT
TRBV5-1	NA	TRBJ2-5	13	NA	CASSGSIQETQYF	TGCGCCAGCAGCGGTTCCATCCAAGAGACCCAGTACTTC
TRBV7-2	TRBD1	TRBJ2-1	17	NA	CASSLTGGSRSYNEQFF	TGTGCCAGCAGCTTAACAGGGGGCAGTCGCTCCTACAATGAGCAGTTCTTC
TRBV4-1	TRBD2	TRBJ2-5	19	NA	CASSQAIPSSGGAQETQYF	TGCGCCAGCAGCCAAGCGATCCCCTCTAGCGGGGGGGCCCAAGAGACCCAGTACTTC
TRBV29-1	NA	TRBJ2-7	13	NA	CSSRGESYNEQYF	TGCAGCTCCCGGGGAGAGTCCTACAATGAGCAGTACTTC
TRBV29-1	NA	TRBJ1-4	11	NA	CSSGDNEKLFF	TGCAGCTCCGGCGATAATGAAAAACTGTTTTTT
TRBV5-1	NA	TRBJ2-5	15	few	CASSYNHRFQETQYF	TGCGCCAGCAGCTACAACCACAGGTTCCAAGAGACCCAGTACTTC
TRBV21-1	NA	TRBJ2-5	16	few	CASSKEEARAGETQYF	TGTGCCAGCAGCAAAGAGGAAGCTAGGGCTGGTGAGACCCAGTACTTC
TRBV7-9	NA	TRBJ1-2	15	NA	CASSLATLWVDGYTF	TGTGCCAGCAGCTTAGCCACGTTGTGGGTCGACGGCTACACCTTC
TRBV4-1	TRBD1	TRBJ1-6	15	NA	CASSQAAGGNPPLHF	TGCGCCAGCAGCCAAGCGGCAGGGGGAAATCCACCCCTCCACTTT
TRBV6-5	NA	TRBJ2-4	15	few	CASSRAQGAKNIQYF	TGTGCCAGCAGTAGAGCCCAGGGAGCCAAAAACATTCAGTACTTC
TRBV20-1	TRBD1	TRBJ1-4	16	NA	CSGRRQGAGTNEKLFF	TGCAGTGGAAGGCGACAGGGGGCGGGGACTAATGAAAAACTGTTTTTT
TRBV7-2	NA	TRBJ2-3	14	NA	CASSLPGDTDTQYF	TGTGCCAGCAGCCTCCCGGGCGACACAGATACGCAGTATTTT
TRBV27	NA	TRBJ2-3	13	NA	CASSTSSTDTQYF	TGTGCCAGCAGTACGTCTAGCACAGATACGCAGTATTTT
TRBV6-6	NA	TRBJ1-2	11	few	CASDMGSSYTF	TGTGCCTCAGATATGGGTTCGAGCTACACCTTC
TRBV4-2	NA	TRBJ2-7	14	NA	CASSQETASGEQYF	TGTGCCAGCAGCCAAGAAACCGCCAGCGGGGAGCAGTACTTC
TRBV3-1	TRBD2	TRBJ2-3	15	few	CASSPRRGGTDTQYF	TGTGCCAGCAGCCCCCGCCGGGGGGGCACAGATACGCAGTATTTT